These T cell receptor beta chains were read from a single sample in a study of control samples from healthy donors and cancer patients. Here immunoSEQ multiplex PCR was the method, and the copy in TCRdb shows in-frame clones only, minus some. The table shows 25,000 to 35,000 clones, with around 92% occurring only once. The sample was PBMCs. The source of these receptors is a man aged 50-60 years with lung cancer. CDR3s include the opening cysteine and the closing phenylalanine or tryptophan. A D gene is named only where the DNA matches it firmly. For some rows the clone size is stated as once, few or many, or as a class when expanded; others skip it.

size: -; length: 16; J: TRBJ2-1; D: TRBD2; V: TRBV24-1; CDR3: CATSDLTSGGYNEQFF; DNA: TGTGCCACCAGTGATCTCACTAGCGGGGGGTACAATGAGCAGTTCTTC
size: -; length: 15; J: TRBJ1-3; D: TRBD1; V: TRBV13; CDR3: CASRPTGGDGNTIYF; DNA: TGTGCCAGCAGACCTACAGGGGGTGATGGAAACACCATATATTTT
size: -; length: 14; J: TRBJ1-1; D: -; V: TRBV19; CDR3: CASSISLKNTEAFF; DNA: TGTGCCAGTAGTATAAGTTTGAAGAACACTGAAGCTTTCTTT
size: -; length: 16; J: TRBJ2-1; D: -; V: TRBV24-1; CDR3: CATSDPKGGGHNEQFF; DNA: TGTGCCACCAGTGATCCGAAGGGGGGTGGGCACAATGAGCAGTTCTTC
size: -; length: 12; J: TRBJ2-7; D: TRBD2; V: TRBV24-1; CDR3: CATSGGFDEQYF; DNA: TGTGCCACGAGCGGGGGGTTTGACGAGCAGTACTTC
size: -; length: 16; J: TRBJ1-4; D: -; V: TRBV28; CDR3: CASLPPSGAGAEKLFF; DNA: TGTGCCAGCCTCCCTCCCTCGGGCGCCGGGGCTGAAAAACTGTTTTTT
size: -; length: 17; J: TRBJ2-2; D: TRBD1; V: TRBV7-3; CDR3: CASSHTDRGRHTGELFF; DNA: TGTGCCAGCAGCCACACCGACAGGGGGCGTCACACCGGGGAGCTGTTTTTT
size: -; length: 15; J: TRBJ2-7; D: -; V: TRBV11-2; CDR3: CASSLDWSRIYEQYF; DNA: TGTGCCAGCAGCTTAGATTGGAGCAGAATATACGAGCAGTACTTC
size: -; length: 14; J: TRBJ1-4; D: -; V: TRBV11-2; CDR3: CASSNGRSNEKLFF; DNA: TGTGCCAGCAGTAATGGCAGGAGTAATGAAAAACTGTTTTTT
size: -; length: 15; J: TRBJ2-7; D: TRBD1; V: TRBV19; CDR3: CASSTLDRVSYEQYF; DNA: TGTGCCAGTAGTACACTGGACAGGGTCAGTTACGAGCAGTACTTC
size: -; length: 11; J: TRBJ2-5; D: -; V: TRBV12-3/TRBV12-4; CDR3: CASGHGETQYF; DNA: TGTGCCAGCGGTCATGGAGAGACCCAGTACTTC
size: -; length: 14; J: TRBJ2-3; D: TRBD1; V: TRBV12-5; CDR3: CASALQGAKDTQYF; DNA: TGTGCTAGTGCCTTACAGGGGGCAAAAGATACGCAGTATTTT
size: -; length: 17; J: TRBJ2-1; D: TRBD2; V: TRBV19; CDR3: CASSIGLAGGGRYEQFF; DNA: TGTGCCAGTAGTATAGGACTAGCGGGGGGAGGACGTTATGAGCAGTTCTTC
size: -; length: 15; J: TRBJ2-3; D: TRBD2; V: TRBV6-6; CDR3: CASRGGLVSTDTQYF; DNA: TGTGCCAGCAGGGGAGGACTAGTGAGCACAGATACGCAGTATTTT
size: -; length: 17; J: TRBJ2-3; D: -; V: TRBV9; CDR3: CASSVTRASWDTDTQYF; DNA: TGTGCCAGCAGCGTAACCCGGGCTAGCTGGGACACAGATACGCAGTATTTT
size: -; length: 14; J: TRBJ1-2; D: -; V: TRBV5-8; CDR3: CASSTSQGTGGYTF; DNA: TGTGCCAGCAGCACTTCTCAGGGGACCGGTGGCTACACCTTC
size: -; length: 16; J: TRBJ2-3; D: -; V: TRBV7-6; CDR3: CASSLATVGSGGTQYF; DNA: TGTGCCAGCAGCTTAGCGACGGTGGGTTCTGGCGGTACGCAGTATTTT
size: once; length: 14; J: TRBJ2-5; D: -; V: TRBV3-1/TRBV3-2; CDR3: CASSLGPSQETQYF; DNA: TGTGCCAGCAGCCTGGGACCCTCTCAAGAGACCCAGTACTTC
size: -; length: 17; J: TRBJ1-1; D: TRBD1; V: TRBV5-1; CDR3: CASRLRTGRGTGTEAFF; DNA: TGCGCCAGCCGACTCCGTACAGGGAGAGGGACAGGCACTGAAGCTTTCTTT
size: -; length: 15; J: TRBJ2-5; D: -; V: TRBV7-6; CDR3: CASSLYGAGQETQYF; DNA: TGTGCCAGCAGCTTATATGGGGCAGGGCAAGAGACCCAGTACTTC